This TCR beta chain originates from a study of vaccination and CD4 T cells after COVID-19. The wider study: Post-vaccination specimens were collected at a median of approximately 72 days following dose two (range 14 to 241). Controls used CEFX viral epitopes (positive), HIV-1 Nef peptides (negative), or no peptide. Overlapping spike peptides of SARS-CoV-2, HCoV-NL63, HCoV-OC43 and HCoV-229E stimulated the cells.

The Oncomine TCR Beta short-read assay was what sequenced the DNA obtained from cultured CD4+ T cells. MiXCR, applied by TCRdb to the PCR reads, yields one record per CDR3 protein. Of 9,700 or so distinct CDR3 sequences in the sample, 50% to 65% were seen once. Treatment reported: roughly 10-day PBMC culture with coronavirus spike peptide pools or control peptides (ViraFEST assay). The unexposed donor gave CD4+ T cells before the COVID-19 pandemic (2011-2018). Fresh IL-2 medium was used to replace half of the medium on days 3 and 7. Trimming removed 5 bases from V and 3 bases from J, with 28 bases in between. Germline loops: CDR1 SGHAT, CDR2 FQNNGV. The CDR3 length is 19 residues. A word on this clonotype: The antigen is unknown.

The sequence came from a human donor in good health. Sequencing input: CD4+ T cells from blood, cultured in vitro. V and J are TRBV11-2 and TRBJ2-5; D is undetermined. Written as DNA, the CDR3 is TGTGCCAGCAGCCGACGGCAGATCCGTACGATTCGCGAAAAAGAGACCCAGTACTTC. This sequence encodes CASSRRQIRTIREKETQYF.